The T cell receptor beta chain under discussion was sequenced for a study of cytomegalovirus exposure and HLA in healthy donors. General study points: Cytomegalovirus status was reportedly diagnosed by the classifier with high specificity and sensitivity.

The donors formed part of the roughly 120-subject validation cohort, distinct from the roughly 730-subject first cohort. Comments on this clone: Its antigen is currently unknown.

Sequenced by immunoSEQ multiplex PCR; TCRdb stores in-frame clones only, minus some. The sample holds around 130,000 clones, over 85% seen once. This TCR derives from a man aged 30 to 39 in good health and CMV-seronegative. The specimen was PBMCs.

In DNA form, the CDR3 reads TGTGCCAGCAGTTTATCCAACACCATAGCAATCCCGTACTTC. This codes for CASSLSNTIAIPYF. The gene calls are TRBV28 and TRBJ2-7; no clear D. CDR3 length: 14 residues. CDR1 and CDR2 from the germline V gene are MDHEN and SYDVKM. Trimming stripped 1 base from V and 12 bases from J, with 19 bases between.